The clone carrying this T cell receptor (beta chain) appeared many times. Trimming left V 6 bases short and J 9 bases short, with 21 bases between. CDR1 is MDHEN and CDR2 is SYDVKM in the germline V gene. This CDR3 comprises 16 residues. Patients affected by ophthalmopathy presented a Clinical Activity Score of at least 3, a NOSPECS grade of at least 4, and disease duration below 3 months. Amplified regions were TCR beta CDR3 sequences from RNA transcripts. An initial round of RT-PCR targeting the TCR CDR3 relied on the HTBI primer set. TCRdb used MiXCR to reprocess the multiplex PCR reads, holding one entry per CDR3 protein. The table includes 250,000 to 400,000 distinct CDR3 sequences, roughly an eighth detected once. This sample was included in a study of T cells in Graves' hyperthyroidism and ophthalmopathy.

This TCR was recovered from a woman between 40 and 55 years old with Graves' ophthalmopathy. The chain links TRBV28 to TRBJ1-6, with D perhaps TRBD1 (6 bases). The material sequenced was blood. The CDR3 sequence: CASSLLPDEQGSPLHF. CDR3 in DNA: TGTGCCAGCAGCCTCCTACCGGATGAACAGGGTTCACCCCTCCACTTT. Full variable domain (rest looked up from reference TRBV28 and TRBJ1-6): DVKVTQSSRYLVKRTGEKVFLECVQDMDHENMFWYRQDPGLGLRLIYFSYDVKMKEKGDIPEGYSVSREKKERFSLILESASTNQTSMYLCASSLLPDEQGSPLHFGNGTRLTVT.